These 16 T cell receptor beta chains were all obtained from the same sample, sequenced in a study of OX40 agonist ivuxolimab in advanced cancers. Sequenced by immunoSEQ multiplex PCR; TCRdb stores in-frame clones only, minus some. The data contain 47,000 or so clones, around 87% of them seen just once; the ten biggest clones take up over 9%. The source was CD4+ or CD8+ T cells sorted from blood, collected in a trial of the OX40 agonist ivuxolimab. All receptors come from an adult with an advanced solid tumor such as melanoma, head and neck, liver or kidney cancer.

This sequence joins TRBV6-5 and TRBJ1-1, with TRBD1 matching 7 bases. The CDR3 contains 14 residues. V lost 6 bases to trimming and J lost 2 bases; unmatched junction nucleotides: 6. The germline gives CDR1 MNHEY, CDR2 SVGAGI. The CDR3 nucleotides are TGTGCCAGCAGCCAGACAGGGCGTAACACTGAAGCTTTCTTT. This sequence encodes CASSQTGRNTEAFF.

This sequence joins TRBV6-5 and TRBJ2-1, with 7 bases that match TRBD2. The CDR3 runs to 13 residues. Germline CDR1 is MNHEY and CDR2 is SVGAGI. V lost 8 bases, J lost 4 bases, and 5 bases stayed unmatched. The CDR3 DNA follows: TGTGCCAGCTCTAGCGGACTATACAATGAGCAGTTCTTC. Protein product: CASSSGLYNEQFF.

By share of the sample, this clone is medium-sized. CDR3 bases: TGTGCCAGCAGCTTATTCCCGGGACAGGCATCGACCTACGAGCAGTACTTC. It yields the protein CASSLFPGQASTYEQYF. J is TRBJ2-7 and V is TRBV7-9, with 8 bases lining up with TRBD1. Trimming took 2 bases from V and 2 from J; bases not matched to a gene: 11. This CDR3 comprises 17 residues. Germline CDR1 and CDR2: SEHNR and FQNEAQ (reference sequence).

This clone occurred a few times. The rearrangement uses TRBV4-2 and TRBJ2-7; possibly TRBD1 for D (7 bases). CDR1 and CDR2 from the germline V gene are LGHNA and YNFKEQ. Trimming shortened V by 0 bases and J by 5 bases, and 17 bases separated the two germline ends. CDR3 size: 16 residues. CDR3 in DNA: TGTGCCAGCAGCCAAGATGGTGGAGGGGGCTCGAACGAGCAGTACTTC. It encodes CASSQDGGGGSNEQYF.

V is TRBV28 and J is TRBJ1-4, with D possibly TRBD1 on 6 matching bases. Germline loops: CDR1 MDHEN, CDR2 SYDVKM. There are 19 residues in the CDR3. V shed 7 bases and J shed 0 bases, with 24 bases lying between them. CDR3 residues: CASIPDRFLSDATNEKLFF. The CDR3 nucleotides read TGTGCCAGCATTCCCGACAGGTTCCTCTCTGATGCAACTAATGAAAAACTGTTTTTT.

V gene TRBV7-7 combines with J gene TRBJ2-1; 9 bases align to TRBD1. This CDR3 is 15 amino acids long. The J segment lost 2 bases and the V segment lost 3 bases, leaving 2 bases of the junction unmatched. Germline lookup yields CDR1 SSHAT and CDR2 FNYEAQ (reference sequence). This CDR3 is CASSLGQGPYNEQFF. The CDR3 nucleotides read TGTGCCAGCAGCTTGGGACAGGGACCCTACAATGAGCAGTTCTTC. Full variable domain (remainder filled in from reference TRBV7-7 and TRBJ2-1): GAGVSQSPRYKVTKRGQDVTLRCDPISSHATLYWYQQALGQGPEFLTYFNYEAQPDKSGLPSDRFSAERPEGSISTLTIQRTEQRDSAMYRCASSLGQGPYNEQFFGPGTRLTVL.

The V gene is TRBV19, the J gene TRBJ1-5; D gene unclear. V gave up 6 bases and J gave up 1 base, with 13 bases separating them. Germline V lookup: CDR1 LNHDA, CDR2 SQIVND (reference sequence). This CDR3 has 15 residues. For the CDR3, the DNA is TGTGCCAGTAGCTCCTGGCCGGAGAGCAATCAGCCCCAGCATTTT. It yields the protein CASSSWPESNQPQHF.

This clone is a singleton in its sample. The chain links TRBV6-6 to TRBJ2-5; tentative D call: TRBD2 (5 bases). The CDR3 length is 16 residues. Per germline, CDR1 MNHNY and CDR2 SVGAGI (reference sequence). Between the trimmed V and J ends, which lost 7 bases and 5 bases, there was a span of 23 bases. The CDR3 region is CASKLRSVAPGETQYF. Here the CDR3 DNA reads TGTGCCAGCAAGTTACGTAGCGTGGCACCGGGGGAGACCCAGTACTTC.

The chain is built from TRBV4-1 and TRBJ1-2, with a tentative D call TRBD1 (5 bases). Germline CDR1 is MGHRA and CDR2 is YSYEKL. V lost 0 bases and J 3 bases, leaving 11 bases between the germline ends. This CDR3 has 15 amino acids. CDR3 amino acids: CASSQEGRDYYGYTF. CDR3 nucleotide sequence: TGCGCCAGCAGCCAAGAGGGCAGGGACTACTATGGCTACACCTTC.

The chain carries TRBV6-1 and TRBJ1-5; the match to TRBD1 covers 8 bases. Germline V gives CDR1 MNHNS, CDR2 SASEGT. Germline trimming cut 6 bases from V and 7 bases from J; bases unmatched to any gene: 8. CDR3 length: 14 residues. The CDR3 loop reads CASSEQGGKQPQHF. The DNA of the CDR3 is TGTGCCAGCAGCGAACAGGGGGGAAAACAGCCCCAGCATTTT.

The rearrangement joins TRBV5-1 to TRBJ2-7; 11 bases agree with TRBD2. The J segment lost 4 bases and the V segment lost 4 bases, leaving 4 bases of the junction unmatched. The CDR3 covers 14 residues. CDR1 is SGHRS, CDR2 YFSETQ, per germline. CDR3 sequence: CASSPPSGRYEQYF. The CDR3, as DNA: TGCGCCAGCAGCCCCCCTAGCGGGAGGTACGAGCAGTACTTC.

This chain connects TRBV4-3 to TRBJ1-1; D is ambiguous. CDR1 is LGHNA and CDR2 is YSLEER in the germline V gene. V lost 0 bases and J 0 bases, leaving 8 bases between the germline ends. This CDR3 has 15 amino acids. CDR3 amino acids: CASSQDSKMNTEAFF. DNA of the CDR3: TGCGCCAGCAGCCAAGATTCAAAGATGAACACTGAAGCTTTCTTT.

The rearrangement joins TRBV5-5 to TRBJ1-2; TRBD1 is a possible D gene (5 bases). This CDR3 is 16 amino acids long. Germline V gene lookup returns CDR1 SGHKS and CDR2 YYEKEE (reference sequence). V gave up 1 base and J gave up 0 bases, with 13 bases separating them. CDR3 amino acids: CASSLKGQEPNYGYTF. The CDR3 bases are TGTGCCAGCAGCTTGAAGGGGCAGGAGCCTAACTATGGCTACACCTTC.

The chain combines TRBV4-3 with TRBJ2-7, with D possibly TRBD1 on 5 matching bases. V lost 0 bases and J 0 bases, leaving 12 bases between the germline ends. The CDR3 runs 16 residues. The V gene's germline CDR1 is LGHNA and CDR2 YSLEER. CDR3 nucleotides: TGCGCCAGCAGCCAAGATAGTGGGGCCACCTCCTACGAGCAGTACTTC. This gives the protein CASSQDSGATSYEQYF.

To note about this clone: Additional DNA sequences in this sample encode the identical CDR3. The CDR3 DNA is TGCGCCAGCAGCTTGGGGACGAACACTGAAGCTTTCTTT. As protein: CASSLGTNTEAFF. This sequence joins TRBV5-1 and TRBJ1-1; D call uncertain. Trimming removed 0 bases at V and 1 base at J, with 4 bases between. The CDR3 is 13 residues long. Germline V gives CDR1 SGHRS, CDR2 YFSETQ.

The rearrangement uses TRBV5-5 and TRBJ1-2; 7 nucleotides align to TRBD1. The germline gives CDR1 SGHKS, CDR2 YYEKEE (reference sequence). The CDR3 is 15 amino acids. The ends lost 3 bases at V and 0 bases at J; junction bases unmatched: 5. The CDR3 loop is CASSSGQRTNYGYTF. CDR3 in DNA: TGTGCCAGCAGCTCGGGACAGCGAACTAACTATGGCTACACCTTC.